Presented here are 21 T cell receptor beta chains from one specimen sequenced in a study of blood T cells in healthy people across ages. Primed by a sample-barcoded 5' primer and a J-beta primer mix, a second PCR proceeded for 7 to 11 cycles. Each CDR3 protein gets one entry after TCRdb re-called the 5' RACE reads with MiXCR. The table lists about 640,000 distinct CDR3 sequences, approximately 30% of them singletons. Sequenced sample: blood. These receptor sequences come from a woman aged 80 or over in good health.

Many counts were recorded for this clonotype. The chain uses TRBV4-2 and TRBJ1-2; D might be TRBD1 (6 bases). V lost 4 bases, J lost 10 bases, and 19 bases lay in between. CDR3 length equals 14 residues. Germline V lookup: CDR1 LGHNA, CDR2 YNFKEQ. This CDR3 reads CASSRGWGAPAYTF. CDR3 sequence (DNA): TGTGCCAGCAGCCGGGGGTGGGGGGCCCCGGCCTACACCTTC.

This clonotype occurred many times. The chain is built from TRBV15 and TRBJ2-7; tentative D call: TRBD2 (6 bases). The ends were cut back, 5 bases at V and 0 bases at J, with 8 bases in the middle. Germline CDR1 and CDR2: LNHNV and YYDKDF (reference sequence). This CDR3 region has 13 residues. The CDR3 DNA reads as TGTGCCACCAGCCGGGAGATCTCCTACGAGCAGTACTTC. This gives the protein CATSREISYEQYF.

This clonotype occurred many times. The CDR3: CAISGKLAGVGNEQFF. The CDR3 DNA follows: TGTGCCATCAGTGGAAAACTAGCGGGGGTTGGGAATGAGCAGTTCTTC. V is TRBV10-3 and J is TRBJ2-1, with 11 bases lining up with TRBD2. The CDR3 covers 16 residues. Germline loops: CDR1 ENHRY, CDR2 SYGVKD. Trimming at V came to 4 bases and at J to 7 bases, leaving 9 bases not matched to a gene.

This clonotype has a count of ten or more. CDR3 nucleotides: TGTGCCAGCAGCCCCCGAAGTGGGGAGACCCAGTACTTC. Its translation is CASSPRSGETQYF. The genes are TRBV11-3 and TRBJ2-5; D is unclear. V was pared by 5 bases and J by 5 bases, with 12 bases between. Germline loops: CDR1 SGHNT, CDR2 YENEEA. This CDR3 is 13 amino acids long.

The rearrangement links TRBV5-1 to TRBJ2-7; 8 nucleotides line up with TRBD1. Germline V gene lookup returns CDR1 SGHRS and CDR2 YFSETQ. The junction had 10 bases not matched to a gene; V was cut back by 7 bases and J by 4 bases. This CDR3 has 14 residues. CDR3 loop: CASGVPGQEYEQYF. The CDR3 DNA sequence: TGCGCCAGCGGAGTGCCGGGACAGGAGTACGAGCAGTACTTC.

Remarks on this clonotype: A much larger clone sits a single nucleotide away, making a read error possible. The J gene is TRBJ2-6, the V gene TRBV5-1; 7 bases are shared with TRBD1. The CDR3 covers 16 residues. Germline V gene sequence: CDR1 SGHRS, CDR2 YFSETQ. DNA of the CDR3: TGCGCCAGCAGCTACGGGACAGAAGCTGGGGCCAACGTCCGGACTTTC. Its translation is CASSYGTEAGANVRTF.

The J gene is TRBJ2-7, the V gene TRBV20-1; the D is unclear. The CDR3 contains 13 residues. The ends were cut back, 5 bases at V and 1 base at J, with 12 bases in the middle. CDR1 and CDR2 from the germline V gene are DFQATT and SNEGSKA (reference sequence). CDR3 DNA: TGCAGTGCTCAGTCATTTGAGTCCTACGAGCAGTACTTC. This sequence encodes CSAQSFESYEQYF.

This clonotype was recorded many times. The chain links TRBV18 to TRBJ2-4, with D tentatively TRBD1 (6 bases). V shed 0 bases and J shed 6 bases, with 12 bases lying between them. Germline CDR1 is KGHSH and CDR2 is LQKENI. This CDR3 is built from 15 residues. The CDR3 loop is CASSPPGGYGNIQYF. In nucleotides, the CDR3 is TGTGCCAGCTCACCACCAGGGGGTTACGGAAACATTCAGTACTTC.

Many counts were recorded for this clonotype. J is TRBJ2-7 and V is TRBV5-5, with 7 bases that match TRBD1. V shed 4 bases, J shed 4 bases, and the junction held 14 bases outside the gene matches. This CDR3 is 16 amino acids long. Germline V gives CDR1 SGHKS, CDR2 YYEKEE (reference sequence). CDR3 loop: CASSAEGGWTLYEQYF. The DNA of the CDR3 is TGTGCCAGCAGCGCCGAAGGGGGCTGGACTTTGTACGAGCAGTACTTC.

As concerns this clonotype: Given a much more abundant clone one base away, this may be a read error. CDR3 sequence: CASSQDLLRQVGFYEQYF. The CDR3 DNA reads TGCGCCAGCAGCCAAGATCTTTTAAGACAGGTGGGCTTCTACGAGCAGTACTTC. The chain couples TRBV4-3 to TRBJ2-5, with D possibly matching TRBD1 (6 bases). Gene TRBJ2-7 matches the end of the DNA better, so the J call may be wrong. CDR3 length: 18 amino acids. Germline assignment: CDR1 LGHNA and CDR2 YSLEER.

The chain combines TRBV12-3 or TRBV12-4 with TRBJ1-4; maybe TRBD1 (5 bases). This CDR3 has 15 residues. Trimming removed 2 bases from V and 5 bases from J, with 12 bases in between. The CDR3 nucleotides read TGTGCCAGCAGTTTAACCGGGACCATCAATGAAAAACTGTTTTTT. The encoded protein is CASSLTGTINEKLFF.

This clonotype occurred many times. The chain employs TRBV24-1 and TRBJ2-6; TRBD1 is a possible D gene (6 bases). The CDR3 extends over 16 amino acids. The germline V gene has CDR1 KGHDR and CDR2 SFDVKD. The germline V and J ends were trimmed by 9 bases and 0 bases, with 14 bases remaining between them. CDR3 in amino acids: CATGPGQLSGANVLTF. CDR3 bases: TGTGCCACCGGGCCTGGACAGCTCTCTGGGGCCAACGTCCTGACTTTC.

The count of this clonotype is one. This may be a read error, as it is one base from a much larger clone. CDR3 bases: TGTGCCAGCAGCTTGTCCAGTCAGGCCCAGTACTTC. Protein: CASSLSSQAQYF. The chain is built from TRBV11-2 and TRBJ2-5; D is undetermined. This CDR3 is 12 amino acids long. CDR1 is SGHAT, CDR2 FQNNGV, per germline. V was trimmed by 3 bases and J by 9 bases, leaving 11 bases between them.

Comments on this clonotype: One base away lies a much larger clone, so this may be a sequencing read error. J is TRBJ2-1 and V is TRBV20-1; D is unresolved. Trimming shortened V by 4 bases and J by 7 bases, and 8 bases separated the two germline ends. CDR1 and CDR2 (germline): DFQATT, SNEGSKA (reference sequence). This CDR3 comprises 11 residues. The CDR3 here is CSAIWGNEQFF. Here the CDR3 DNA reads TGCAGTGCTATCTGGGGAAATGAGCAGTTCTTC.

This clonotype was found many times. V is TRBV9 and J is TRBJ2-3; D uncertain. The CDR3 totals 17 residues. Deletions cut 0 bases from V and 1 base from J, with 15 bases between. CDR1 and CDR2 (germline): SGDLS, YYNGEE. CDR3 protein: CASSVATTPTGTDTQYF. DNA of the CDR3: TGTGCCAGCAGCGTAGCTACTACCCCTACTGGCACAGATACGCAGTATTTT.

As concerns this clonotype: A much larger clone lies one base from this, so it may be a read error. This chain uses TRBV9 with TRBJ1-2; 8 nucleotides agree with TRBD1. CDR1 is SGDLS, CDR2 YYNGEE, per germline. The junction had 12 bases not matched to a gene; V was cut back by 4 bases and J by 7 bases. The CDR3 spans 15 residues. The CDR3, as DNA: TGTGCCAGCAGCCTCCAGGCAGGGGGCTGTGGTGGCTACACCTTC. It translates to CASSLQAGGCGGYTF. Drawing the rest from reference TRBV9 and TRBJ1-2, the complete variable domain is DSGVTQTPKHLITATGQRVTLRCSPRSGDLSVYWYQQSLDQGLQFLIQYYNGEERAKGNILERFSAQQFPDLHSELNLSSLELGDSALYFCASSLQAGGCGGYTFGSGTRLTVV.

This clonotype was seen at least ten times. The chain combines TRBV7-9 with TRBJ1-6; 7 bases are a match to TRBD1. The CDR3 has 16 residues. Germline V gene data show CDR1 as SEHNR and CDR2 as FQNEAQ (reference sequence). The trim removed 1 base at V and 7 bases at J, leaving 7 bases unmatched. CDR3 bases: TGTGCCAGCAGCTTAGTCATCGGGACAGAAAATTCACCCCTCCACTTT. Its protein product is CASSLVIGTENSPLHF.

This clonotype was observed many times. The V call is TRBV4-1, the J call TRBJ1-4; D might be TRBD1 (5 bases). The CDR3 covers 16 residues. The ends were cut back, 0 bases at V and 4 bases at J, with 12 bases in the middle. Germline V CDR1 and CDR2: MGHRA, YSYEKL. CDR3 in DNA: TGCGCCAGCAGCCAAGATGGGTCGGGGGGTAATGAAAAACTGTTTTTT. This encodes CASSQDGSGGNEKLFF.

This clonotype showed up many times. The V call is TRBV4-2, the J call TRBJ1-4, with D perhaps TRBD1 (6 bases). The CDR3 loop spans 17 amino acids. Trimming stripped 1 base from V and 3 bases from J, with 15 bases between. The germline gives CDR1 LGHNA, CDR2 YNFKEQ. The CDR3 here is CASSQGGRGQANEKLFF. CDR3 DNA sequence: TGTGCCAGCAGCCAAGGAGGACGGGGGCAGGCTAATGAAAAACTGTTTTTT.

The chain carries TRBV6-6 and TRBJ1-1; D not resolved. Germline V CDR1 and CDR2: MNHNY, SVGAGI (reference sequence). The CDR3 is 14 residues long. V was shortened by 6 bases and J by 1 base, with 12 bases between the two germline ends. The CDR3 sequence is CASSDTFQNTEAFF. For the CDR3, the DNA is TGTGCCAGCAGCGACACCTTCCAGAACACTGAAGCTTTCTTT.

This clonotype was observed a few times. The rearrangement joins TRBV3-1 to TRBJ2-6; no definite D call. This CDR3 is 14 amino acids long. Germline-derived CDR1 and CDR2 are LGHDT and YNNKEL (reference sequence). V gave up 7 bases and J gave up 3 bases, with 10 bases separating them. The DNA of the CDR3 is TGTGCCAGCACCCACGGCGGTGGGGCCAACGTCCTGACTTTC. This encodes CASTHGGGANVLTF.